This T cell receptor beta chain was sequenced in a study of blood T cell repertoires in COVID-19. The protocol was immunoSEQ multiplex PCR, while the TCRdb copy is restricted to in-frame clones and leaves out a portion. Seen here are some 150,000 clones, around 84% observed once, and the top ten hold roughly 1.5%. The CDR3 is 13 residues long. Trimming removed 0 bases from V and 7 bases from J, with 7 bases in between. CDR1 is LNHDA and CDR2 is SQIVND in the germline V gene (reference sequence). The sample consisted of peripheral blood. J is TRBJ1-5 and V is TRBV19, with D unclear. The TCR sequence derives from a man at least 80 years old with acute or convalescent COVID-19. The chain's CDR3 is CASSIDGPQPQHF. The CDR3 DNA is TGTGCCAGTAGTATAGACGGTCCCCAGCCCCAGCATTTT.